The 28 T cell receptor beta chains given below trace back to one sample, sequenced in a study of PD-L1 blockade in urothelial cancer. The data were produced by immunoSEQ multiplex PCR, yet TCRdb's version contains in-frame clones alone and is incomplete. The sample holds approximately 91,000 clones; over 80% are singletons and the top ten take around 7.7%. Time point reported: peripheral blood 6 weeks after treatment start. The sample in question was PBMCs, obtained around atezolizumab (anti-PD-L1) treatment. These receptors all come from a man aged 65 to 85 with urothelial cancer.

The chain couples TRBV30 to TRBJ1-1, with a possible D match to TRBD1 (5 bases). V was shortened by 1 base and J by 6 bases, with 15 bases between the two germline ends. This CDR3 has 14 residues. Germline assignment: CDR1 GTSNPN and CDR2 SVGIG (reference sequence). This CDR3 reads CAWSATRVGAEAFF. CDR3 nucleotide sequence: TGTGCCTGGAGTGCTACCCGGGTAGGGGCTGAAGCTTTCTTT.

The rearrangement joins TRBV19 to TRBJ2-1, with 10 bases lining up with TRBD1. Germline CDR1 is LNHDA and CDR2 is SQIVND (reference sequence). J gave up 5 bases and V 4 bases, and 2 bases lay outside the gene matches. This CDR3 has 14 amino acids. The CDR3 DNA reads TGTGCCAGTAGTACGGGACAGGGGAACAATGAGCAGTTCTTC. As protein: CASSTGQGNNEQFF.

The chain joins TRBV5-1 to TRBJ2-7; the D is unclear. The CDR3 extends over 15 amino acids. Germline V gene lookup returns CDR1 SGHRS and CDR2 YFSETQ. Trimming cost V 5 bases and J 2 bases, with 17 bases left between them. CDR3 nucleotide sequence: TGCGCCAGCAGGCCCTCGCCAGGCCCCACCTACGAGCAGTACTTC. Amino acids: CASRPSPGPTYEQYF.

The V and J genes are TRBV21-1 and TRBJ2-1; the listed D gene, TRBD2, was not tested against the DNA. TRBV21-1 constitutes a pseudogene. This CDR3 comprises 22 residues. The DNA for the CDR3 is TGTGCCAGCAGCAAAAAACCGGGTCCCGGGGGACTAGCGGGAGGAGAAGACAATGAGCAGTTCTTC. This sequence encodes CASSKKPGPGGLAGGEDNEQFF.

CDR3 sequence: CASSTTSGGVRSSYNEQFF. The CDR3 nucleotides read TGTGCCAGCAGTACGACTAGCGGGGGCGTAAGGAGCTCCTACAATGAGCAGTTCTTC. The chain recombines TRBV5-4 with TRBJ2-1, with TRBD2 identical over 12 bases. The germline gives CDR1 SGHNT, CDR2 YYREEE (reference sequence). The ends lost 5 bases at V and 0 bases at J; junction bases unmatched: 12. This CDR3 is 19 amino acids long.

This clone was counted a single time. CDR3 bases: TGTGCCAGCAGCTTAGACAGGGGGGCTGAAAAACTGTTTTTT. Protein product: CASSLDRGAEKLFF. The gene calls are TRBV11-2 and TRBJ1-4, with 7 bases fitting TRBD1. V was pared by 0 bases and J by 7 bases, with 2 bases of the junction left unmatched. CDR3 size: 14 residues. Germline CDR1 reads SGHAT; CDR2 reads FQNNGV.

The chain has TRBV19 and TRBJ2-1; 7 nucleotides agree with TRBD2. Germline CDR1 LNHDA, CDR2 SQIVND (reference sequence). V shed 7 bases, J shed 2 bases, and the junction held 5 bases outside the gene matches. The CDR3 loop spans 14 amino acids. DNA of the CDR3: TGTGCCAGTAAGGGTGCGGGAGCCTACAATGAGCAGTTCTTC. Amino acids: CASKGAGAYNEQFF.

J is TRBJ2-2 and V is TRBV10-3; 12 bases align to TRBD2. V shed 5 bases and J 5 bases; nucleotides not matched to a gene: 9. The CDR3 is 17 amino acids. CDR1 and CDR2 (germline): ENHRY, SYGVKD. CDR3 residues: CAISTASGRAGTGELFF. CDR3 sequence (DNA): TGTGCCATCAGTACGGCTAGCGGGAGGGCCGGTACCGGGGAGCTGTTTTTT.

For the CDR3, the DNA is TGTGCCAGTAGTATAGTAGACTCCTACAATGAGCAGTTCTTC. Translating it yields CASSIVDSYNEQFF. The chain combines TRBV19 with TRBJ2-1; D unclear. Trimming took 1 base from V and 0 from J, leaving 4 bases between them. CDR1 and CDR2 (germline): LNHDA, SQIVND (reference sequence). This CDR3 is 14 amino acids long.

V and J are TRBV9 and TRBJ2-7, with D perhaps TRBD1 (6 bases). Trimming took off 2 bases at V and 5 bases at J, with 17 bases between the two ends. CDR1 SGDLS and CDR2 YYNGEE come from the germline V gene. The CDR3 is 15 residues long. CDR3 in amino acids: CASSVSGDGQDEQYF. The CDR3 DNA follows: TGTGCCAGCAGCGTGTCAGGGGACGGGCAAGACGAGCAGTACTTC. The full variable domain, with the rest looked up from reference TRBV9 and TRBJ2-7, is DSGVTQTPKHLITATGQRVTLRCSPRSGDLSVYWYQQSLDQGLQFLIQYYNGEERAKGNILERFSAQQFPDLHSELNLSSLELGDSALYFCASSVSGDGQDEQYFGPGTRLTVT.

This clone was seen once. The rearrangement uses TRBV7-3 and TRBJ2-7, with 7 bases identical to TRBD1. V shed 5 bases and J 6 bases; nucleotides not matched to a gene: 22. CDR3 length: 18 residues. Germline V CDR1 and CDR2: SGHTA, FQGTGA. The CDR3 sequence is CASSPPISTCQGVCEQYF. In DNA, the CDR3 is TGTGCCAGCAGCCCCCCTATATCGACTTGTCAGGGGGTTTGCGAGCAGTACTTC.

This chain joins TRBV19 and TRBJ2-1; TRBD2 might be the D (5 bases). Germline CDR1 reads LNHDA; CDR2 reads SQIVND (reference sequence). The V end lost 2 bases, the J end lost 0 bases, and 14 bases lay between the germline ends. The CDR3 contains 17 residues. CDR3 protein: CASSIRASPSSYNEQFF. DNA for the CDR3: TGTGCCAGTAGTATAAGGGCTAGCCCGAGCTCCTACAATGAGCAGTTCTTC.

V gene TRBV7-2 combines with J gene TRBJ2-3, with D possibly matching TRBD1 (5 bases). The CDR3 extends over 12 amino acids. Trimming took off 3 bases at V and 4 bases at J, with 5 bases between the two ends. The V gene's germline CDR1 is SGHTA and CDR2 FQGNSA. The DNA of the CDR3 is TGTGCCAGCAGCTTCAGGGCAGATACGCAGTATTTT. This translates into CASSFRADTQYF. Full variable domain (missing parts from reference TRBV7-2 and TRBJ2-3): GAGVSQSPSNKVTEKGKDVELRCDPISGHTALYWYRQSLGQGLEFLIYFQGNSAPDKSGLPSDRFSAERTGGSVSTLTIQRTQQEDSAVYLCASSFRADTQYFGPGTRLTVL.

The rearrangement uses TRBV7-2 and TRBJ1-1; tentatively, D is TRBD1 (5 bases). This CDR3 is 14 amino acids long. Looked up from germline, CDR1 is SGHTA and CDR2 is FQGNSA. V lost 0 bases, J lost 11 bases, and 16 bases lay in between. CDR3 residues: CASSLAIQGFEAFF. The CDR3, as DNA: TGTGCCAGCAGCTTAGCCATCCAGGGTTTTGAGGCTTTCTTT. Full variable domain (outside the CDR3, taken from reference TRBV7-2 and TRBJ1-1): GAGVSQSPSNKVTEKGKDVELRCDPISGHTALYWYRQSLGQGLEFLIYFQGNSAPDKSGLPSDRFSAERTGGSVSTLTIQRTQQEDSAVYLCASSLAIQGFEAFFGQGTRLTVV.

The chain links TRBV19 to TRBJ2-7; 10 bases are a match to TRBD2. Germline loops: CDR1 LNHDA, CDR2 SQIVND (reference sequence). With 5 bases clipped from V and 7 bases from J, the junction kept 11 bases outside the gene matches. This CDR3 has 15 amino acids. The CDR3 loop is CASSSLLAGLREQYF. The CDR3 bases are TGTGCCAGTAGTTCCTTACTAGCGGGGTTACGGGAGCAGTACTTC.

The chain links TRBV5-1 to TRBJ1-4; D is perhaps TRBD1 (6 bases). Germline V gene sequence: CDR1 SGHRS, CDR2 YFSETQ. The ends were cut back, 3 bases at V and 0 bases at J, with 12 bases in the middle. The CDR3 extends over 16 amino acids. CDR3 region: CASSSGTFSTNEKLFF. Written as DNA, the CDR3 is TGCGCCAGCAGCTCTGGGACATTCTCAACTAATGAAAAACTGTTTTTT. Together with reference TRBV5-1 and TRBJ1-4, the CDR3 gives the full variable domain: KAGVTQTPRYLIKTRGQQVTLSCSPISGHRSVSWYQQTPGQGLQFLFEYFSETQRNKGNFPGRFSGRQFSNSRSEMNVSTLELGDSALYLCASSSGTFSTNEKLFFGSGTQLSVL.

This sequence joins TRBV2 and TRBJ1-2; 7 nucleotides align to TRBD1. V dropped 6 bases and J dropped 7; count of bases not matched to a gene: 11. In germline, CDR1 is SNHLY, CDR2 FYNNEI. CDR3 length: 14 residues. The CDR3 bases are TGTGCCAGCAGCGCGACAGGGCAACTAGGTGGCTACACCTTC. Residues: CASSATGQLGGYTF.

The chain is built from TRBV4-3 and TRBJ2-6, with D perhaps matching TRBD1 (5 bases). CDR1 and CDR2 from the germline V gene are LGHNA and YSLEER. The V and J ends lost 2 bases and 1 base respectively, with 12 bases between them. CDR3 length equals 17 residues. The CDR3 protein is CASSQWGSTSGANVLTF. In DNA form, the CDR3 reads TGCGCCAGCAGCCAATGGGGCTCAACTTCTGGGGCCAACGTCCTGACTTTC.

J is TRBJ1-4 and V is TRBV19; the match to TRBD1 covers 8 bases. Trimming cost V 9 bases and J 7 bases; bases outside gene matches: 7. From germline, CDR1 is LNHDA and CDR2 SQIVND (reference sequence). This CDR3 has 13 residues. CDR3 sequence (DNA): TGTGCCAGCATGGACAGGGAGGCTGAAAAACTGTTTTTT. This codes for CASMDREAEKLFF.

The gene calls are TRBV5-1 and TRBJ2-2; 9 positions agree with TRBD2. The CDR3 runs 15 residues. Germline values: CDR1 SGHRS, CDR2 YFSETQ. V was clipped by 4 bases and J by 1 base; unmatched bases: 2. The CDR3 DNA is TGCGCCAGCAGCAGCGGGGGGCGGAACACCGGGGAGCTGTTTTTT. Its protein is CASSSGGRNTGELFF. Drawing the rest from reference TRBV5-1 and TRBJ2-2, the complete variable domain is KAGVTQTPRYLIKTRGQQVTLSCSPISGHRSVSWYQQTPGQGLQFLFEYFSETQRNKGNFPGRFSGRQFSNSRSEMNVSTLELGDSALYLCASSSGGRNTGELFFGEGSRLTVL.

The chain uses TRBV25-1 and TRBJ1-3, with TRBD1 matching over 7 bases. This CDR3 region has 13 residues. Per germline, CDR1 MGHDK and CDR2 SYGVNS. V gave up 8 bases and J gave up 2 bases; unmatched junction bases: 3. The CDR3 region is CASHDRAGNTIYF. DNA of the CDR3: TGTGCCAGCCACGACAGGGCTGGAAACACCATATATTTT. Supplemented by reference TRBV25-1 and TRBJ1-3, the full variable domain reads EADIYQTPRYLVIGTGKKITLECSQTMGHDKMYWYQQDPGMELHLIHYSYGVNSTEKGDLSSESTVSRIRTEHFPLTLESARPSHTSQYLCASHDRAGNTIYFGEGSWLTVV.

The chain links TRBV4-3 to TRBJ2-7; TRBD2 aligns across 12 bases. V dropped 4 bases and J dropped 3; count of bases not matched to a gene: 7. Germline V gene sequence: CDR1 LGHNA, CDR2 YSLEER. The CDR3 covers 16 residues. The CDR3 region has the DNA TGCGCCAGCAGCCGGGATAAGACTAGCGGGAGCTACGAGCAGTACTTC. Its protein product is CASSRDKTSGSYEQYF.

The rearrangement joins TRBV5-8 to TRBJ2-3; D gene unclear. Deletions cut 4 bases from V and 2 bases from J, with 17 bases between. Germline loops: CDR1 SGHTS, CDR2 YDEGEE. The CDR3 length is 16 residues. The CDR3 bases are TGTGCCAGCAGCACTCGCTCAGGCTCCAACACAGATACGCAGTATTTT. It encodes CASSTRSGSNTDTQYF.

The V gene is TRBV7-9, the J gene TRBJ2-5, with TRBD1 identical over 9 bases. Germline V lookup: CDR1 SEHNR, CDR2 FQNEAQ (reference sequence). The CDR3 extends over 14 amino acids. The V gene end was trimmed by 5 bases and the J gene end by 5 bases; junction bases not matched to a gene: 6. The CDR3 DNA follows: TGTGCCAGCAGCCCTGGGACAGGGACGGAGACCCAGTACTTC. Protein sequence: CASSPGTGTETQYF.

The CDR3 reads CASSHHARSGELFF. CDR3 coding DNA: TGTGCCAGCAGTCACCATGCTAGGTCCGGGGAGCTGTTTTTT. This chain uses TRBV28 with TRBJ2-2; the D is unclear. CDR1 MDHEN and CDR2 SYDVKM come from the germline V gene. The CDR3 contains 14 residues. Trimming took off 5 bases at V and 6 bases at J, with 13 bases between the two ends.

The chain links TRBV5-3 to TRBJ2-1; 7 bases are shared with TRBD1. TRBV5-3 is classed as an ORF, of uncertain function. This CDR3 has 13 amino acids. V shed 4 bases and J 9 bases; nucleotides not matched to a gene: 7. CDR3 nucleotides: TGTGCCAGAAGCCCTCGACAGGGTTGTGAGCAGTTCTTC. It yields the protein CARSPRQGCEQFF.

The chain is built from TRBV18 and TRBJ1-1; no definite D call. The CDR3 runs to 13 residues. With 6 bases removed from V and 5 bases from J, the gap between germline ends came to 13 bases. Germline CDR1 KGHSH, CDR2 LQKENI. CDR3 bases: TGTGCCAGCTCGGAGGGAGCGGGGACTGAAGCTTTCTTT. Amino acid sequence: CASSEGAGTEAFF.

The CDR3 DNA sequence: TGTGCCAGCAGTCATACAGCTCCTAACTATGGCTACACCTTC. This gives the protein CASSHTAPNYGYTF. The J gene is TRBJ1-2, the V gene TRBV6-6; D is ambiguous. V lost 5 bases and J 0 bases, leaving 10 bases between the germline ends. CDR3 length equals 14 residues. CDR1 and CDR2 from the germline V gene are MNHNY and SVGAGI (reference sequence).